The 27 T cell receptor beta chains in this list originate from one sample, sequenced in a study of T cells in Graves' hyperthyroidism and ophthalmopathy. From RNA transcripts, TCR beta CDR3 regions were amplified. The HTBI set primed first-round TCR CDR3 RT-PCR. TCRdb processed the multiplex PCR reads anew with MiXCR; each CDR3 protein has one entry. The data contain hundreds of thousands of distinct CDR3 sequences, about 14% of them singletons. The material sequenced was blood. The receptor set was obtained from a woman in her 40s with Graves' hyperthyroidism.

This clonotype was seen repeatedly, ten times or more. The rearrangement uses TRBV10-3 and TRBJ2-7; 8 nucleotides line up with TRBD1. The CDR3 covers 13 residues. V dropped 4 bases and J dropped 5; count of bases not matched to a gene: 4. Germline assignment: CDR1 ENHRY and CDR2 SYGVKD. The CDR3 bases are TGTGCCATCAGTGCCGACAGGGGCCACGAGCAGTACTTC. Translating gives CAISADRGHEQYF.

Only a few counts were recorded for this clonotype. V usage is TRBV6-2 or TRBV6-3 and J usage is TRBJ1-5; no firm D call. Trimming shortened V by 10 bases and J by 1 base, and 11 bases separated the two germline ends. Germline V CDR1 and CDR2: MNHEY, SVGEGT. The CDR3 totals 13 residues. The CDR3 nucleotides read TGTGCCACTCAGAGGGAGAGCAATCAGCCCCAGCATTTT. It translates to CATQRESNQPQHF.

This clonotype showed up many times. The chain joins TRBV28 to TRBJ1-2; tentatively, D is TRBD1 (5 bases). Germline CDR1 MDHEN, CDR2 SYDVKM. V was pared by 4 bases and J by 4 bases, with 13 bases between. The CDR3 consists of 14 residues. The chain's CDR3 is CASSSSGVGYGYTF. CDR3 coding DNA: TGTGCCAGCAGTTCCTCGGGGGTTGGCTATGGCTACACCTTC.

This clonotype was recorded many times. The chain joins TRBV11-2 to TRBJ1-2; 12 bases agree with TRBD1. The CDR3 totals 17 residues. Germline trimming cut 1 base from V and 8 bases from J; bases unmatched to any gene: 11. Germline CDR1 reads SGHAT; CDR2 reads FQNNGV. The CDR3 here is CASSLVRGQGARYGYTF. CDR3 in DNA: TGTGCCAGCAGCTTAGTAAGGGGACAGGGGGCAAGGTACGGCTACACCTTC.

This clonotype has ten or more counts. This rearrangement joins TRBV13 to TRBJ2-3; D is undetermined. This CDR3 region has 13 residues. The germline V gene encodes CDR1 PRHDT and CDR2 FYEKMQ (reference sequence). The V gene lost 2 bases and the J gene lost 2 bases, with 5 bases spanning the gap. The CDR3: CASSLWSTDTQYF. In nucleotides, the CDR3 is TGTGCCAGCAGCTTATGGTCCACAGATACGCAGTATTTT.

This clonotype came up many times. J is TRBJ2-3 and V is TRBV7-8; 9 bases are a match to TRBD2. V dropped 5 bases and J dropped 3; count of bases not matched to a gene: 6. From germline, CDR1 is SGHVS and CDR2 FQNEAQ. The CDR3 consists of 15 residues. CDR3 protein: CASSPNSGSTDTQYF. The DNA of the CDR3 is TGTGCCAGCAGCCCCAATAGCGGGAGTACAGATACGCAGTATTTT.

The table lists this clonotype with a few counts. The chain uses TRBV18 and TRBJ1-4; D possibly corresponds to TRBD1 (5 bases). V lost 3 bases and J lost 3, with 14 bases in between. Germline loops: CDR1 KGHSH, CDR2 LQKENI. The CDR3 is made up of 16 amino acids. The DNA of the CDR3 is TGTGCCAGCTCACCCAATCCGGTGGGGGCTAATGAAAAACTGTTTTTT. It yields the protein CASSPNPVGANEKLFF.

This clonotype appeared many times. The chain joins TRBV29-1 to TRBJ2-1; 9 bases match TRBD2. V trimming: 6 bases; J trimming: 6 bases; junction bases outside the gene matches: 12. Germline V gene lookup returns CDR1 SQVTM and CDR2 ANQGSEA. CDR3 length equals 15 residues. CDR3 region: CSVIQTSGSANEQFF. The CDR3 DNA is TGCAGCGTAATCCAGACTAGCGGTTCCGCCAATGAGCAGTTCTTC.

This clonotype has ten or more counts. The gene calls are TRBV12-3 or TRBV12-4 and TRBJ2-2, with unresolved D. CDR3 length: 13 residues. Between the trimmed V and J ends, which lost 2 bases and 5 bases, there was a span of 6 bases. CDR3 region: CASSLRLTGELFF. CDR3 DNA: TGTGCCAGCAGTTTAAGATTGACCGGGGAGCTGTTTTTT.

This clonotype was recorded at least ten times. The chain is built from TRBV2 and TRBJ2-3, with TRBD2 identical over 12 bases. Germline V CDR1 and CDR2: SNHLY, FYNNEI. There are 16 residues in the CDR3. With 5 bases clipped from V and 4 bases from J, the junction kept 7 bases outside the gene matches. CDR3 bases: TGTGCCAGCAGTCCTCGACTAGCGGGAGTGCCAGATACGCAGTATTTT. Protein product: CASSPRLAGVPDTQYF.

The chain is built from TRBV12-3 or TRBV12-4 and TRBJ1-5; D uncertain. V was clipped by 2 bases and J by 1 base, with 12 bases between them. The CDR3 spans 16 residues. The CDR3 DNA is TGTGCCAGCAGTTTATGGTTGACGGGGAGCAATCAGCCCCAGCATTTT. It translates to CASSLWLTGSNQPQHF.

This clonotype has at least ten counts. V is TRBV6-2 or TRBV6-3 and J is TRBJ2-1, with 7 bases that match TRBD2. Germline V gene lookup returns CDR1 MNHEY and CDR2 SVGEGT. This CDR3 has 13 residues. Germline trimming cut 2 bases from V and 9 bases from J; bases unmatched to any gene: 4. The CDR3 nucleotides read TGTGCCAGCAGTTACGCAGGGAGGGGTGAGCAGTTCTTC. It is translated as CASSYAGRGEQFF.

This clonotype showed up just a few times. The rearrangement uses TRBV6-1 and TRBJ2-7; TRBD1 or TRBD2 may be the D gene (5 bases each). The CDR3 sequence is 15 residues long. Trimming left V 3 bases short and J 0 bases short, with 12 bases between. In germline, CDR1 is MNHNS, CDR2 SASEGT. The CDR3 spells CASSEGPSDSYEQYF. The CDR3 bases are TGTGCCAGCAGTGAGGGACCTTCGGACTCCTACGAGCAGTACTTC.

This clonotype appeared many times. CDR3 sequence (DNA): TGTGCCAGCAGCCGCGGCGTGGACTCCCTATATACCGGGGAGCTGTTTTTT. This encodes CASSRGVDSLYTGELFF. The chain uses TRBV7-2 and TRBJ2-2, with D perhaps TRBD2 (5 bases). The germline V and J ends were trimmed by 5 bases and 5 bases, with 21 bases remaining between them. Germline CDR1 SGHTA, CDR2 FQGNSA. CDR3 size: 17 residues.

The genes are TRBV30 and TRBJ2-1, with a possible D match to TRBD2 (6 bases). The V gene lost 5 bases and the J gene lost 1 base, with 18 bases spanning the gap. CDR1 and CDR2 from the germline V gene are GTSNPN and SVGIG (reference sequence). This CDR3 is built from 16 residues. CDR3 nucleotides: TGTGCCTGGGAATCTATGGGGGGAAAATCCTACAATGAGCAGTTCTTC. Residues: CAWESMGGKSYNEQFF.

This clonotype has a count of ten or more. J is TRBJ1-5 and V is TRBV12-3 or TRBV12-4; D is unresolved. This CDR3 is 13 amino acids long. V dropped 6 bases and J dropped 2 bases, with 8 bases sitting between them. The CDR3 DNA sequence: TGTGCCAGCAGCCGCAGTGGCAATCAGCCCCAGCATTTT. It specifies CASSRSGNQPQHF.

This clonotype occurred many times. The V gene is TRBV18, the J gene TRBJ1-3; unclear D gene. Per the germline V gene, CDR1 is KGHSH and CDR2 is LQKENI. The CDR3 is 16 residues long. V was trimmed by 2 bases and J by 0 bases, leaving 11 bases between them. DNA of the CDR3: TGTGCCAGCTCACCATCTCGTTCTGGCTCTGGAAACACCATATATTTT. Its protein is CASSPSRSGSGNTIYF. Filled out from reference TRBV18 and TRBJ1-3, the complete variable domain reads NAGVMQNPRHLVRRRGQEARLRCSPMKGHSHVYWYRQLPEEGLKFMVYLQKENIIDESGMPKERFSAEFPKEGPSILRIQQVVRGDSAAYFCASSPSRSGSGNTIYFGEGSWLTVV.

The DNA for the CDR3 is TGTGCCAGCAGTTTCAGGGGCCCGGGGAACGAGCAGTACTTC. Translating it yields CASSFRGPGNEQYF. The V call is TRBV27, the J call TRBJ2-7, with D perhaps matching TRBD1 (6 bases). CDR3 length equals 14 residues. In germline, CDR1 is MNHEY, CDR2 SMNVEV (reference sequence). Trimming left V 3 bases short and J 5 bases short, with 14 bases between.

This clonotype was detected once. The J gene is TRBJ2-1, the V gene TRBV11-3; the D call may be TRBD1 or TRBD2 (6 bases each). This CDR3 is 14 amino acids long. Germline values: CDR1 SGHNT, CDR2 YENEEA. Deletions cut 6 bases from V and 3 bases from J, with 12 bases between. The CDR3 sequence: CASRGGIGYNEQFF. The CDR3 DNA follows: TGTGCCAGCAGAGGGGGGATCGGCTACAATGAGCAGTTCTTC. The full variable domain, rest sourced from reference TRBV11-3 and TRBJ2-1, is EAGVVQSPRYKIIEKKQPVAFWCNPISGHNTLYWYLQNLGQGPELLIRYENEEAVDDSQLPKDRFSAERLKGVDSTLKIQPAELGDSAVYLCASRGGIGYNEQFFGPGTRLTVL.

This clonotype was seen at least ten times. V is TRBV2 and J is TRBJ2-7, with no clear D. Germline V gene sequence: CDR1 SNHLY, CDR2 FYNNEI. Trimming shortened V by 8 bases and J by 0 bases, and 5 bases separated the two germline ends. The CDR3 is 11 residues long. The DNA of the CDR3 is TGTGCCAGCGCGAGCTCCTACGAGCAGTACTTC. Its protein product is CASASSYEQYF. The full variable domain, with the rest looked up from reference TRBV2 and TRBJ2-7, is EPEVTQTPSHQVTQMGQEVILRCVPISNHLYFYWYRQILGQKVEFLVSFYNNEISEKSEIFDDQFSVERPDGSNFTLKIRSTKLEDSAMYFCASASSYEQYFGPGTRLTVT.

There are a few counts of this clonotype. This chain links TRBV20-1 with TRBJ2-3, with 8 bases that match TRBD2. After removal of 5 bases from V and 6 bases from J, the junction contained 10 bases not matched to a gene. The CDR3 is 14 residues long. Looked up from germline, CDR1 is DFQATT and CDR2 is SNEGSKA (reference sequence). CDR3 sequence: CSAAAGALTDTQYF. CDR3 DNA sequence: TGCAGTGCTGCAGCGGGAGCATTGACGGATACGCAGTATTTT.

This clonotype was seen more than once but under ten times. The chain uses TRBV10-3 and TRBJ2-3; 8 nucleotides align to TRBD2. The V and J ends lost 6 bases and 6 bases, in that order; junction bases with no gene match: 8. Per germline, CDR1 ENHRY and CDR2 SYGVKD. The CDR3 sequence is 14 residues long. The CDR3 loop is CAISRAGGGDTQYF. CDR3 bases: TGTGCCATCAGCCGCGCGGGAGGAGGGGATACGCAGTATTTT.

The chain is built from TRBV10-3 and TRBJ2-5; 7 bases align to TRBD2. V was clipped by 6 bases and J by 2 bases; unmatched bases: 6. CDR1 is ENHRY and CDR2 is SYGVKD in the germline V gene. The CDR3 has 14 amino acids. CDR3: CAISPGLRQETQYF. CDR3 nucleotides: TGTGCCATCAGCCCGGGACTACGACAAGAGACCCAGTACTTC.

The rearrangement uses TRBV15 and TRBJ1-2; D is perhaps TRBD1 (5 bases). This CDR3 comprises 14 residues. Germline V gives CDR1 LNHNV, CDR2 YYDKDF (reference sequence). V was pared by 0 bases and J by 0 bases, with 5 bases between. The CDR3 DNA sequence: TGTGCCACCAGCAGAGAGACAGCTAACTATGGCTACACCTTC. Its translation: CATSRETANYGYTF.

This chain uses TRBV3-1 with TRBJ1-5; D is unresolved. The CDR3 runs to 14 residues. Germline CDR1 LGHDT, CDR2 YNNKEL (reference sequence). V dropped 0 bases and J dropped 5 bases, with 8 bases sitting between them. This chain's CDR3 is CASSQEGIHQPQHF. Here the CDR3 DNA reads TGTGCCAGCAGCCAAGAGGGGATTCATCAGCCCCAGCATTTT.

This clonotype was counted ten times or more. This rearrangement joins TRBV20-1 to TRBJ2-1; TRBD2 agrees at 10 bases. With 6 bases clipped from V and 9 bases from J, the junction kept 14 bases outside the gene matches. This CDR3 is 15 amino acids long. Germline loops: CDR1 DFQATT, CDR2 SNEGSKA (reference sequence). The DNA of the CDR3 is TGCAGTGCAGCACGGGCTAGCGGGAGATCGGGTGAGCAGTTCTTC. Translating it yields CSAARASGRSGEQFF.

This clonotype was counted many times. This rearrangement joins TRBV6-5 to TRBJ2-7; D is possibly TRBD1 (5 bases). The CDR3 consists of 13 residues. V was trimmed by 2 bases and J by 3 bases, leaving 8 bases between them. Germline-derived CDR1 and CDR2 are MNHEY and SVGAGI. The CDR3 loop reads CASSYRGSYEQYF. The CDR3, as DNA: TGTGCCAGCAGTTACAGGGGTAGCTACGAGCAGTACTTC.